Listed below are T cell receptor beta chains from one sample, sequenced in a study of vaccination effects on CD4 cells after COVID-19. Method: immunoSEQ multiplex PCR; TCRdb's copy keeps in-frame clones and lacks some. Of fewer than 90,000 clones in the sample, about three quarters were seen once. Their antigens are not known. Sequences were derived from CD4+ T cells from PBMCs cultured with HCoV-OC43 spike peptides, sampled after COVID-19 vaccination. The source of these receptors is a human donor who received a COVID-19 vaccine. The CDR3 runs from the conserved cysteine through the conserved F or W. Fields, in order: clone size, J gene, V gene, D gene, CDR3 protein, CDR3 DNA. A D gene is named only where the DNA matches it firmly. Clone size is given for some rows only: seen once, a few or many times, or a class if the clone is expanded.

abundance: NA; j_gene: TRBJ2-1; v_gene: TRBV24-1; d_gene: NA; CDR3aa: CATSDFIQGRENEQFF; CDR3nt: TGTGCCACCAGTGATTTTATACAGGGTAGGGAAAATGAGCAGTTCTTC
abundance: NA; j_gene: TRBJ1-3; v_gene: TRBV7-2; d_gene: NA; CDR3aa: CASSLQLIGLSGNTIYF; CDR3nt: TGTGCCAGCAGCCTGCAACTTATCGGGCTCTCTGGAAACACCATATATTTT
abundance: NA; j_gene: TRBJ2-2; v_gene: TRBV2; d_gene: NA; CDR3aa: CASKVPSGTGELFF; CDR3nt: TGTGCCAGCAAGGTCCCTAGTGGTACCGGGGAGCTGTTTTTT
abundance: NA; j_gene: TRBJ2-4; v_gene: TRBV2; d_gene: NA; CDR3aa: CASTTAGANIQYF; CDR3nt: TGTGCCAGCACTACTGCGGGCGCTAACATTCAGTACTTC
abundance: NA; j_gene: TRBJ2-2; v_gene: TRBV7-3; d_gene: NA; CDR3aa: CASSSTIYGELFF; CDR3nt: TGTGCCAGCAGCTCCACCATCTACGGGGAGCTGTTTTTT
abundance: NA; j_gene: TRBJ2-3; v_gene: TRBV6-6; d_gene: TRBD2; CDR3aa: CASRLAGGPDTQYF; CDR3nt: TGTGCCAGCAGATTAGCGGGGGGTCCTGATACGCAGTATTTT
abundance: NA; j_gene: TRBJ1-2; v_gene: TRBV28; d_gene: TRBD1; CDR3aa: CASSLPTGSGYGYTF; CDR3nt: TGTGCCAGCAGTTTACCGACAGGGTCGGGCTATGGCTACACCTTC
abundance: NA; j_gene: TRBJ2-5; v_gene: TRBV25-1; d_gene: NA; CDR3aa: CASRRGPQETQYF; CDR3nt: TGTGCCAGCCGGAGGGGACCCCAAGAGACCCAGTACTTC
abundance: NA; j_gene: TRBJ1-4; v_gene: TRBV3-1/TRBV3-2; d_gene: TRBD1; CDR3aa: CASSQDWDRGNEKLFF; CDR3nt: TGTGCCAGCAGCCAAGATTGGGACAGGGGGAATGAAAAACTGTTTTTT
abundance: NA; j_gene: TRBJ1-5; v_gene: TRBV5-6; d_gene: NA; CDR3aa: CASRSSLINQPQHF; CDR3nt: TGTGCCAGCAGATCTTCCCTCATCAATCAGCCCCAGCATTTT
abundance: NA; j_gene: TRBJ2-3; v_gene: TRBV18; d_gene: NA; CDR3aa: CASSEGQTDTQYF; CDR3nt: TGTGCCAGCTCCGAGGGGCAGACAGATACGCAGTATTTT
abundance: NA; j_gene: TRBJ2-5; v_gene: TRBV28; d_gene: TRBD1; CDR3aa: CASSLGTGGKETQYF; CDR3nt: TGTGCCAGCAGCCTTGGGACAGGGGGTAAAGAGACCCAGTACTTC
abundance: NA; j_gene: TRBJ1-1; v_gene: TRBV18; d_gene: NA; CDR3aa: CASSPGEDRRTFF; CDR3nt: TGTGCCAGCTCACCAGGGGAAGACAGGCGGACTTTCTTT
abundance: once; j_gene: TRBJ2-2; v_gene: TRBV14; d_gene: TRBD2; CDR3aa: CASSFLRLAGTGELFF; CDR3nt: TGTGCCAGTAGCTTCCTTCGACTAGCGGGCACCGGGGAGCTGTTTTTT
abundance: once; j_gene: TRBJ2-5; v_gene: TRBV2; d_gene: NA; CDR3aa: CASSAAGSGATQYF; CDR3nt: TGTGCCAGCAGTGCGGCAGGTTCGGGGGCGACCCAGTACTTC
abundance: NA; j_gene: TRBJ2-1; v_gene: TRBV18; d_gene: TRBD1; CDR3aa: CASRQGDWNEQFF; CDR3nt: TGTGCCAGCCGACAGGGGGATTGGAATGAGCAGTTCTTC
abundance: NA; j_gene: TRBJ1-5; v_gene: TRBV24-1; d_gene: NA; CDR3aa: CATSDGRSNQPQHF; CDR3nt: TGTGCCACCAGTGATGGCCGCAGCAATCAGCCCCAGCATTTT
abundance: NA; j_gene: TRBJ1-5; v_gene: TRBV7-2; d_gene: NA; CDR3aa: CASSLAMNSNQPQHF; CDR3nt: TGTGCCAGCAGCTTAGCCATGAATAGCAATCAGCCCCAGCATTTT
abundance: NA; j_gene: TRBJ2-5; v_gene: TRBV18; d_gene: TRBD1; CDR3aa: CASSPTGTGPNLGDF; CDR3nt: TGTGCCAGCTCCCCCACCGGGACAGGGCCCAACCTAGGGGACTTC
abundance: NA; j_gene: TRBJ1-1; v_gene: TRBV5-1; d_gene: TRBD1; CDR3aa: CASSLWTGGPGTEAFF; CDR3nt: TGCGCCAGCAGCTTGTGGACAGGGGGTCCGGGGACTGAAGCTTTCTTT
abundance: NA; j_gene: TRBJ2-1; v_gene: TRBV7-3; d_gene: NA; CDR3aa: CASSSGEGQFF; CDR3nt: TGTGCCAGCAGCTCAGGGGAGGGGCAGTTCTTC
abundance: NA; j_gene: TRBJ1-6; v_gene: TRBV5-6; d_gene: TRBD1; CDR3aa: CASSRDRRGMGPLHF; CDR3nt: TGTGCCAGCAGCCGGGACAGGCGAGGAATGGGGCCCCTCCACTTT
abundance: once; j_gene: TRBJ2-3; v_gene: TRBV4-3; d_gene: NA; CDR3aa: CASSQDRGGPTSIDTQYF; CDR3nt: TGCGCCAGCAGCCAAGATCGAGGGGGGCCAACCTCGATAGATACGCAGTATTTT
abundance: NA; j_gene: TRBJ2-2; v_gene: TRBV4-3; d_gene: NA; CDR3aa: CASSHPAGTGELFF; CDR3nt: TGCGCCAGCAGCCATCCGGCGGGTACCGGGGAGCTGTTTTTT
abundance: NA; j_gene: TRBJ2-1; v_gene: TRBV5-3; d_gene: NA; CDR3aa: CARSFPNPDPRLASSYNEQFF; CDR3nt: TGTGCCAGAAGCTTTCCCAACCCTGACCCGAGACTTGCGAGCTCCTACAATGAGCAGTTCTTC
abundance: NA; j_gene: TRBJ2-2; v_gene: TRBV24-1; d_gene: NA; CDR3aa: CATSDRSRGGELFF; CDR3nt: TGTGCCACCAGTGACAGGTCCCGGGGCGGGGAGCTGTTTTTT
abundance: few; j_gene: TRBJ2-3; v_gene: TRBV19; d_gene: TRBD1; CDR3aa: CASSIEYGRGRRTDTQYF; CDR3nt: TGTGCCAGTAGTATAGAATATGGCAGGGGGCGCCGCACAGATACGCAGTATTTT
abundance: NA; j_gene: TRBJ1-1; v_gene: TRBV5-1; d_gene: NA; CDR3aa: CASSLLSPTDNTEAFF; CDR3nt: TGCGCCAGCAGCTTGTTATCCCCGACGGATAACACTGAAGCTTTCTTT
abundance: NA; j_gene: TRBJ2-4; v_gene: TRBV6-2/TRBV6-3; d_gene: NA; CDR3aa: CASSYSITGPSNIQYF; CDR3nt: TGTGCCAGCAGTTACTCGATAACAGGCCCGTCAAACATTCAGTACTTC
abundance: NA; j_gene: TRBJ1-2; v_gene: TRBV24-1; d_gene: TRBD1; CDR3aa: CATSETGDGYTF; CDR3nt: TGTGCCACCTCGGAGACAGGGGATGGCTACACCTTC
abundance: NA; j_gene: TRBJ1-3; v_gene: TRBV2; d_gene: TRBD1; CDR3aa: CASSEGRDRLRNTIYF; CDR3nt: TGTGCCAGCAGTGAAGGCCGGGACAGGCTTAGAAACACCATATATTTT
abundance: NA; j_gene: TRBJ1-1; v_gene: TRBV2; d_gene: NA; CDR3aa: CASSETTLSSAFF; CDR3nt: TGTGCCAGCAGTGAAACTACCTTGTCGTCTGCTTTCTTT
abundance: NA; j_gene: TRBJ1-3; v_gene: TRBV4-1; d_gene: NA; CDR3aa: CASSQAGLTRNTIYF; CDR3nt: TGCGCCAGCAGCCAAGCGGGACTCACACGAAACACCATATATTTT
abundance: NA; j_gene: TRBJ1-2; v_gene: TRBV2; d_gene: NA; CDR3aa: CASSVTAGYTF; CDR3nt: TGTGCCAGCAGTGTAACGGCTGGCTACACCTTC
abundance: NA; j_gene: TRBJ1-1; v_gene: TRBV6-5; d_gene: TRBD1; CDR3aa: CASRSQGANTEAFF; CDR3nt: TGTGCCAGCAGATCACAGGGGGCGAACACTGAAGCTTTCTTT
abundance: NA; j_gene: TRBJ2-2; v_gene: TRBV6-5; d_gene: NA; CDR3aa: CASSYPSAGTGELFF; CDR3nt: TGTGCCAGCAGTTACCCCTCTGCCGGGACCGGGGAGCTGTTTTTT
abundance: few; j_gene: TRBJ1-1; v_gene: TRBV5-1; d_gene: NA; CDR3aa: CASSSAGDYTEAFF; CDR3nt: TGCGCCAGCAGCTCCGCAGGGGATTACACTGAAGCTTTCTTT
abundance: NA; j_gene: TRBJ2-3; v_gene: TRBV7-2; d_gene: NA; CDR3aa: CASSPTDTQYF; CDR3nt: TGTGCCAGCAGCCCGACAGATACGCAGTATTTT
abundance: few; j_gene: TRBJ1-1; v_gene: TRBV6-5; d_gene: NA; CDR3aa: CASSYATEAFF; CDR3nt: TGTGCCAGCAGTTACGCTACTGAAGCTTTCTTT
abundance: NA; j_gene: TRBJ1-2; v_gene: TRBV5-6; d_gene: NA; CDR3aa: CASSFRDGYTF; CDR3nt: TGTGCCAGCAGCTTCAGAGATGGCTACACCTTC
abundance: NA; j_gene: TRBJ1-5; v_gene: TRBV9; d_gene: NA; CDR3aa: CASSVSGQSYQPQHF; CDR3nt: TGTGCCAGCAGCGTATCCGGACAGAGTTATCAGCCCCAGCATTTT
abundance: NA; j_gene: TRBJ1-1; v_gene: TRBV5-1; d_gene: NA; CDR3aa: CASSLQGGNTEAFF; CDR3nt: TGCGCCAGCAGCTTACAGGGAGGGAACACTGAAGCTTTCTTT
abundance: NA; j_gene: TRBJ1-3; v_gene: TRBV28; d_gene: NA; CDR3aa: CASTGGAGNTIYF; CDR3nt: TGTGCCAGCACAGGAGGGGCCGGAAACACCATATATTTT
abundance: NA; j_gene: TRBJ1-5; v_gene: TRBV9; d_gene: NA; CDR3aa: CASSVGLDNQPQHF; CDR3nt: TGTGCCAGCAGCGTAGGATTGGACAATCAGCCCCAGCATTTT
abundance: once; j_gene: TRBJ2-3; v_gene: TRBV15; d_gene: NA; CDR3aa: CATSRSTSTDTQYF; CDR3nt: TGTGCCACCAGCAGATCTACTAGCACAGATACGCAGTATTTT
abundance: NA; j_gene: TRBJ1-1; v_gene: TRBV12-3/TRBV12-4; d_gene: NA; CDR3aa: CASSLRNTEAFF; CDR3nt: TGTGCCAGCAGTTTAAGGAACACTGAAGCTTTCTTT
abundance: NA; j_gene: TRBJ1-1; v_gene: TRBV9; d_gene: TRBD1; CDR3aa: CASSPRWDSEAFF; CDR3nt: TGTGCCAGCAGCCCAAGATGGGACAGTGAAGCTTTCTTT
abundance: few; j_gene: TRBJ1-3; v_gene: TRBV11-2; d_gene: NA; CDR3aa: CASSLKRSLGNTIYF; CDR3nt: TGTGCCAGCAGCTTAAAAAGGAGTCTTGGAAACACCATATATTTT
abundance: NA; j_gene: TRBJ1-6; v_gene: TRBV28; d_gene: TRBD1; CDR3aa: CASSSPGTANSPLHF; CDR3nt: TGTGCCAGCAGTTCTCCCGGGACAGCTAATTCACCCCTCCACTTT
abundance: NA; j_gene: TRBJ2-2; v_gene: TRBV7-3; d_gene: TRBD2; CDR3aa: CASSLERGGSGELFF; CDR3nt: TGTGCCAGCAGCTTGGAGCGGGGGGGCTCCGGGGAGCTGTTTTTT
abundance: NA; j_gene: TRBJ1-3; v_gene: TRBV28; d_gene: NA; CDR3aa: CASSLLRLQGGSGNTIYF; CDR3nt: TGTGCCAGCAGTTTATTGAGGTTACAGGGCGGTTCTGGAAACACCATATATTTT
abundance: NA; j_gene: TRBJ2-5; v_gene: TRBV27; d_gene: NA; CDR3aa: CASLRVQETQYF; CDR3nt: TGTGCCAGCTTGAGGGTACAAGAGACCCAGTACTTC
abundance: NA; j_gene: TRBJ1-6; v_gene: TRBV19; d_gene: NA; CDR3aa: CASSVHRDGSSPLHF; CDR3nt: TGTGCCAGTAGTGTACACAGGGATGGCAGTTCACCCCTCCACTTT
abundance: NA; j_gene: TRBJ1-1; v_gene: TRBV19; d_gene: NA; CDR3aa: CASSTWGRGGTEAFF; CDR3nt: TGTGCCAGTAGTACCTGGGGGCGCGGGGGCACTGAAGCTTTCTTT
abundance: once; j_gene: TRBJ2-3; v_gene: TRBV7-3; d_gene: NA; CDR3aa: CASSLHRVSTDTQYF; CDR3nt: TGTGCCAGCAGCTTACACAGGGTTAGCACAGATACGCAGTATTTT